This TCR beta chain was retrieved from a study of blood T cell repertoires in COVID-19. Background on the study: Italy, Spain and the United States were the sources of the convalescent and acute COVID-19 samples. Sample material is recorded as cDNA or gDNA derived from T cells, B-cell-depleted T cells, or PBMCs.

Some clones are missing from TCRdb's copy, which holds only in-frame ones; the method was immunoSEQ multiplex PCR. The data hold 200,000 to 250,000 clones, with around 84% observed a single time. The CDR3 length is 13 residues. The germline V gene encodes CDR1 LNHDA and CDR2 SQIVND (reference sequence). V gave up 6 bases and J gave up 5 bases, with 13 bases separating them. Recovered status in Cohort 3 required two negative PCRs, clearance, or symptom resolution. The clonotype was recovered from a woman between 45 and 60 years old who had recovered from COVID-19. Sequencing input: PBMCs or T cells enriched from blood (not recorded which). The chain has TRBV19 and TRBJ1-1; maybe TRBD1 (5 bases). The CDR3 here is CASSPTGETEAFF. The CDR3 DNA reads TGTGCCAGTAGCCCCACAGGTGAGACTGAAGCTTTCTTT.